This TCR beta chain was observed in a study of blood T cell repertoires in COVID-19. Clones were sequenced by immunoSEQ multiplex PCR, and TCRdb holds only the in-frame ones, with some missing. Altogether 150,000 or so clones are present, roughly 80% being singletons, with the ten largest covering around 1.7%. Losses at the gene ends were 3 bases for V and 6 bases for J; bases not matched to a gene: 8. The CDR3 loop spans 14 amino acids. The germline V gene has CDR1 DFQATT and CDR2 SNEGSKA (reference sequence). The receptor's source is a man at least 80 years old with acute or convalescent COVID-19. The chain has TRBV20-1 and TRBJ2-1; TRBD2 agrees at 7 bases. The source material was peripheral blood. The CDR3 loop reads CSASLGGVVNEQFF. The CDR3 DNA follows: TGCAGTGCTAGTTTGGGGGGGGTAGTCAATGAGCAGTTCTTC.